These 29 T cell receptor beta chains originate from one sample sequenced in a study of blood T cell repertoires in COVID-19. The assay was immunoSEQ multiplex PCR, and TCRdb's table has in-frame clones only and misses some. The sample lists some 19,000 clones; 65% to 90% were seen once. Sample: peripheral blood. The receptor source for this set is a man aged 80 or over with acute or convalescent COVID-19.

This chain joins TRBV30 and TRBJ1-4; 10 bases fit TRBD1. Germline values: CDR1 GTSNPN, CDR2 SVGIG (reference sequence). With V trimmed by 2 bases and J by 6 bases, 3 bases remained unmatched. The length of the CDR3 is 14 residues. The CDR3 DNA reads TGTGCCTGGAGTCGGGGGACAGGGGATGAAAAACTGTTTTTT. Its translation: CAWSRGTGDEKLFF.

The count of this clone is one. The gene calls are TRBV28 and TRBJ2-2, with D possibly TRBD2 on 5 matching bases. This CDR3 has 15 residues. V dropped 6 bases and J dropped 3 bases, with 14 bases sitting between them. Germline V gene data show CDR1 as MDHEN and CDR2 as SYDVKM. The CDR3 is CASRMERVHTGELFF. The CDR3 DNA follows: TGTGCCAGCAGGATGGAGAGGGTCCACACCGGGGAGCTGTTTTTT.

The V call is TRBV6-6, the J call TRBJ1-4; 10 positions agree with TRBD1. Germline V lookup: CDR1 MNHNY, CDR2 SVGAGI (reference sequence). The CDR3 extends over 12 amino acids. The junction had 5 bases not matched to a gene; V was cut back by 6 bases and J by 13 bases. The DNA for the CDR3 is TGTGCCAGCAGCCGCGGACAGGGGGGACTGTTTTTT. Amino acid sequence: CASSRGQGGLFF.

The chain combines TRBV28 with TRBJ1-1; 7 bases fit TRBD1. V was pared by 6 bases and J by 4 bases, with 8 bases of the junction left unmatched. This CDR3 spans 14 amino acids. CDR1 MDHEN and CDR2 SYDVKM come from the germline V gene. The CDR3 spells CASSVKGGGTEAFF. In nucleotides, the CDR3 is TGTGCCAGCAGCGTTAAAGGGGGCGGCACTGAAGCTTTCTTT.

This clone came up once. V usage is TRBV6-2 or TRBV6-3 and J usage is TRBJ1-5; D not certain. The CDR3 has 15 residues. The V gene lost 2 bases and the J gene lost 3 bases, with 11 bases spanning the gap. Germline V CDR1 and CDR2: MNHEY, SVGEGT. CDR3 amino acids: CASSYEGLDNQPQHF. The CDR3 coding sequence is TGTGCCAGCAGTTACGAGGGCCTGGACAATCAGCCCCAGCATTTT.

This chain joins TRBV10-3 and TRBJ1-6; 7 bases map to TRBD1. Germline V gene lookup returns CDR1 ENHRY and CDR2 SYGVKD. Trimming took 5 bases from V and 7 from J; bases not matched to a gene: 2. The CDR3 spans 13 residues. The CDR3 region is CAISSGQNSPLHF. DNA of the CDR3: TGTGCCATCAGTTCGGGACAGAATTCACCCCTCCACTTT.

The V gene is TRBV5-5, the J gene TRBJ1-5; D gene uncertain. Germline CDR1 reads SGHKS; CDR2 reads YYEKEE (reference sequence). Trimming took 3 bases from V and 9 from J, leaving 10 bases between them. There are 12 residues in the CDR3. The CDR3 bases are TGTGCCAGCAGCTCCGGGAACGGGCCCCAGCATTTT. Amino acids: CASSSGNGPQHF.

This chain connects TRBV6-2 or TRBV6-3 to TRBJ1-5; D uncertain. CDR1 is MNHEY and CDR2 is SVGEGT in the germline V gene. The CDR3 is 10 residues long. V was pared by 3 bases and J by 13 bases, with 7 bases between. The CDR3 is CASSYPNQHF. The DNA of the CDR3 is TGTGCCAGCAGTTATCCAAATCAGCATTTT.

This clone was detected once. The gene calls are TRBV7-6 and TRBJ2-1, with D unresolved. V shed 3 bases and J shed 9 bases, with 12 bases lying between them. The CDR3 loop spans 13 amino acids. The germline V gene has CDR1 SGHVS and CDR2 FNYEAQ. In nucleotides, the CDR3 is TGTGCCAGCAGCTTTGTAACAGATCGTGAGCAGTTCTTC. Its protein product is CASSFVTDREQFF.

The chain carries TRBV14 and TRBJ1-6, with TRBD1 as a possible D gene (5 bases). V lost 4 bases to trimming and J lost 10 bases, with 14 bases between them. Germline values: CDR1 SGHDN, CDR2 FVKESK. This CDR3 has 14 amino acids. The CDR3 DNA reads TGTGCCAGCAGCCCACGACGGGGGGAATCACCCCTCCACTTT. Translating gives CASSPRRGESPLHF.

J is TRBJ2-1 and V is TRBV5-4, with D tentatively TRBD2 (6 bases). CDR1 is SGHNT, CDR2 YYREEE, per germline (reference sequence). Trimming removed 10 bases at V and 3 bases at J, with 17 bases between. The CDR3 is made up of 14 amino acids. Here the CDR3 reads CASTGQGGYNEQFF. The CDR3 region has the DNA TGTGCCTCAACAGGCCAGGGAGGCTACAATGAGCAGTTCTTC.

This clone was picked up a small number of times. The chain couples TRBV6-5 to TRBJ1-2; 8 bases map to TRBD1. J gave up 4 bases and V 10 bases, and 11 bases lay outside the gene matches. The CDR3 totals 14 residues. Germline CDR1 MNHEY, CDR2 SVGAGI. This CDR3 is CATFPRGRSYGYTF. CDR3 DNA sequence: TGTGCCACCTTCCCCAGGGGGCGCAGCTATGGCTACACCTTC.

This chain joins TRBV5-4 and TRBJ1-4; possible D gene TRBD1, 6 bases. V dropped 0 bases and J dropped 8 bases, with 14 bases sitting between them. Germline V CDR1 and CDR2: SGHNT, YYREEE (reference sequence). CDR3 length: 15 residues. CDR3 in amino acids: CASSLDPGAREKLFF. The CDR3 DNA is TGTGCCAGCAGCTTGGACCCAGGGGCGCGAGAAAAACTGTTTTTT.

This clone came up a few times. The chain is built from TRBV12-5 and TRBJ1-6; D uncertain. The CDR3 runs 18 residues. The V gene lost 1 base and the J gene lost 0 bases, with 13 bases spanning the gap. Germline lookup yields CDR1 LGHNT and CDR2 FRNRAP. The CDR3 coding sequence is TGTGCTAGTGGTTTGGCCCCGGGGTTCAGCTCCTATAATTCACCCCTCCACTTT. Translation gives CASGLAPGFSSYNSPLHF.

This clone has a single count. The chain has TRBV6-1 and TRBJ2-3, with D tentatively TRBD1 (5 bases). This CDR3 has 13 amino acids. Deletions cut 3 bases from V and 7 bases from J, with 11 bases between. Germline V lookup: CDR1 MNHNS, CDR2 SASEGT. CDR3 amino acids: CASSETVTYTQYF. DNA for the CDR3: TGTGCCAGCAGTGAGACAGTTACCTATACGCAGTATTTT.

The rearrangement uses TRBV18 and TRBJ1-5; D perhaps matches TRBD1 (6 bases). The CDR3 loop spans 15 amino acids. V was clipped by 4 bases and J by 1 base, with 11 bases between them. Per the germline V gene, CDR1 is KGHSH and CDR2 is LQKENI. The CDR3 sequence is CASSRAGQSNQPQHF. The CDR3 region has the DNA TGTGCCAGCTCACGCGCTGGACAGAGCAATCAGCCCCAGCATTTT. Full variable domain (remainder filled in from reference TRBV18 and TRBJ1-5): NAGVMQNPRHLVRRRGQEARLRCSPMKGHSHVYWYRQLPEEGLKFMVYLQKENIIDESGMPKERFSAEFPKEGPSILRIQQVVRGDSAAYFCASSRAGQSNQPQHFGDGTRLSIL.

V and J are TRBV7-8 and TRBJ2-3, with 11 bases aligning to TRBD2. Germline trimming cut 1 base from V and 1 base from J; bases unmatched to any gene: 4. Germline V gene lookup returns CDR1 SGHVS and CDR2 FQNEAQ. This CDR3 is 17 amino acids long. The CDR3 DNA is TGTGCCAGCAGCTTAGGGACTAGCGGGTATGGCACAGATACGCAGTATTTT. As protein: CASSLGTSGYGTDTQYF. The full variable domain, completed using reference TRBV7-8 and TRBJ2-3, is GAGVSQSPRYKVAKRGQDVALRCDPISGHVSLFWYQQALGQGPEFLTYFQNEAQLDKSGLPSDRFFAERPEGSVSTLKIQRTQQEDSAVYLCASSLGTSGYGTDTQYFGPGTRLTVL.

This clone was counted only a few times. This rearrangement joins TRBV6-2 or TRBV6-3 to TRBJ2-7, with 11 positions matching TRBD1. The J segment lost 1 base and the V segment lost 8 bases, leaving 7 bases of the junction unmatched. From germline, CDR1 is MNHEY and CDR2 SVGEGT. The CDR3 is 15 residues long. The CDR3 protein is CASRSGTGGSYEQYF. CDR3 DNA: TGTGCCAGCCGTTCCGGGACAGGGGGATCCTACGAGCAGTACTTC.

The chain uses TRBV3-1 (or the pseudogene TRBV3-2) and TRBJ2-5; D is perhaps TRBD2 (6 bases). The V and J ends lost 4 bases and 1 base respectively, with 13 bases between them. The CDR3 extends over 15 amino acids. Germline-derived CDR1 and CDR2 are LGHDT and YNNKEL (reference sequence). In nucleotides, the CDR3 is TGTGCCAGCAGCCCAAGCTCACTAGCCCAAGAGACCCAGTACTTC. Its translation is CASSPSSLAQETQYF.

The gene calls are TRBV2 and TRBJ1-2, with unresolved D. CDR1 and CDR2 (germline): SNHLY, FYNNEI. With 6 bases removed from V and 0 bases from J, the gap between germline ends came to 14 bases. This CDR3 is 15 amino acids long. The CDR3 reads CASRPTTQANYGYTF. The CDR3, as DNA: TGTGCCAGCAGACCCACCACTCAGGCTAACTATGGCTACACCTTC.

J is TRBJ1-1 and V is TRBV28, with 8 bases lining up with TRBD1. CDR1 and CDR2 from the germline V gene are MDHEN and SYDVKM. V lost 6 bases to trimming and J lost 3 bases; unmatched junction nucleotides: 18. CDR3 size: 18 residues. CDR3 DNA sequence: TGTGCCAGCAGGGACTTGAAACCCGGGACAGGCTGGCACACTGAAGCTTTCTTT. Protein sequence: CASRDLKPGTGWHTEAFF.

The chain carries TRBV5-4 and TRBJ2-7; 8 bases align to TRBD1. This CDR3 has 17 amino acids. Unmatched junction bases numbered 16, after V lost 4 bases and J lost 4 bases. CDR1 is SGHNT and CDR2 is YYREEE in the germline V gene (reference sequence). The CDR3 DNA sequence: TGTGCCAGCAGCACCCGGACAGGGAAGTCAGACAGATACGAGCAGTACTTC. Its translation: CASSTRTGKSDRYEQYF.

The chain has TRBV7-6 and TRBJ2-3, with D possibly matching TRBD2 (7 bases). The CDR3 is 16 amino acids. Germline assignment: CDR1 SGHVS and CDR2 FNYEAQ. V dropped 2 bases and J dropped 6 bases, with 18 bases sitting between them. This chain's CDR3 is CASSLTPSGGRDTQYF. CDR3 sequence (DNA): TGTGCCAGCAGCTTAACCCCTTCCGGGGGGCGGGATACGCAGTATTTT. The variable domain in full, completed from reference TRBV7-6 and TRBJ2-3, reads GAGVSQSPRYKVTKRGQDVALRCDPISGHVSLYWYRQALGQGPEFLTYFNYEAQQDKSGLPNDRFSAERPEGSISTLTIQRTEQRDSAMYRCASSLTPSGGRDTQYFGPGTRLTVL.

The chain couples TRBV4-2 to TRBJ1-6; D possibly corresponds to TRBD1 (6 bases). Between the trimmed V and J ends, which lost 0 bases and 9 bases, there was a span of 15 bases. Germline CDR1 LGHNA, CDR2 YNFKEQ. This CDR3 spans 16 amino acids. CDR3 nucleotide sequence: TGTGCCAGCAGCCAAGATATGGGGGCCTTCGGTTCACCCCTCCACTTT. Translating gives CASSQDMGAFGSPLHF.

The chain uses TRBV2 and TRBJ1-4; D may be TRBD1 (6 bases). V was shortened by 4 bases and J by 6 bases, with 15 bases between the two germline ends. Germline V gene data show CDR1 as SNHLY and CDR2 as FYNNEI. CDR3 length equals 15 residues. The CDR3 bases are TGTGCCAGCAGTGGGCACGGGACATGGGATGAAAAACTGTTTTTT. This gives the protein CASSGHGTWDEKLFF.

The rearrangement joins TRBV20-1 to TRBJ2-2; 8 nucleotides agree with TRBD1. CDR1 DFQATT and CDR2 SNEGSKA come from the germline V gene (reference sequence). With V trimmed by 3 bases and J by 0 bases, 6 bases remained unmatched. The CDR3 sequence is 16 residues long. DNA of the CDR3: TGCAGTGCTAGTCGGACAGGGCCAGCGAACACCGGGGAGCTGTTTTTT. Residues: CSASRTGPANTGELFF.

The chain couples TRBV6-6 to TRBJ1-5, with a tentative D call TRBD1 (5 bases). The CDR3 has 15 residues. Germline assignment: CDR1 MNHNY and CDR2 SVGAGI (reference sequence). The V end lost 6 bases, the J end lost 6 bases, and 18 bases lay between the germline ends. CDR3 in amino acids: CASSAPGEGPQPQHF. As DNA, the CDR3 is TGTGCCAGCAGCGCTCCCGGGGAGGGGCCTCAGCCCCAGCATTTT.

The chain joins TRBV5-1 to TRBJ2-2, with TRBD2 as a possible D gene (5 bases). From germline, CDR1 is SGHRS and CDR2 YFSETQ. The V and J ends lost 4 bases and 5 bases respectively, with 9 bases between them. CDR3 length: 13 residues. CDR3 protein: CASSKVATGELFF. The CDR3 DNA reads TGCGCCAGCAGCAAGGTAGCGACCGGGGAGCTGTTTTTT.

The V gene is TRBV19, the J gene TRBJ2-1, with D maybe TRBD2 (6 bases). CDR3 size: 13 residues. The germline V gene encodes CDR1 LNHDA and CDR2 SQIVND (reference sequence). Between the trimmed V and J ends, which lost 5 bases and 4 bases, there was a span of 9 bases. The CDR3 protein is CASSPDYYNEQFF. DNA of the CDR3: TGTGCCAGTAGTCCGGACTATTACAATGAGCAGTTCTTC.